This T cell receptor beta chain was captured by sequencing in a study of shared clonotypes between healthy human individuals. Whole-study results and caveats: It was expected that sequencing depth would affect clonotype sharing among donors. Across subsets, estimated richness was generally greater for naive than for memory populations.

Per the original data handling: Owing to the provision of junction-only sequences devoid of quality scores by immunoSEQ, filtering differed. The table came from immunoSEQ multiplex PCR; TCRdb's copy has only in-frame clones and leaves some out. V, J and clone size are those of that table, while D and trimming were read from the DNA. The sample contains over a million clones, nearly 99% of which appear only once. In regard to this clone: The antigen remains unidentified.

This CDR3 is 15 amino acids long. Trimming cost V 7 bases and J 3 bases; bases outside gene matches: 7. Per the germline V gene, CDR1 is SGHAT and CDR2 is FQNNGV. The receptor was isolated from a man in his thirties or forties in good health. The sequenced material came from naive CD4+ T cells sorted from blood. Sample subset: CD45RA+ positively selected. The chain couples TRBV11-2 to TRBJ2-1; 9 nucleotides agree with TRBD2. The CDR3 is CASNKLAGIYNEQFF. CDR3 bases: TGTGCCAGCAATAAACTAGCGGGTATCTACAATGAGCAGTTCTTC.